This T cell receptor (beta chain) was obtained from a study of cytomegalovirus exposure and HLA in healthy donors. General observations from the study: The study recorded about 160 TCR beta chains that were cytomegalovirus-associated. TCR beta sequences reportedly predicted most subjects' HLA-A and HLA-B alleles accurately. Compared with the roughly 700-donor mean, an Asian-associated ancestry cluster reportedly had fewer N-insertions, according to a later analysis.

In this sample, this clone turned up once. Its target is not known. V dropped 3 bases and J dropped 6; count of bases not matched to a gene: 9. Looked up from germline, CDR1 is SEHNR and CDR2 is FQNEAQ (reference sequence). The CDR3 is made up of 17 amino acids. At sampling all donors were nominally healthy, likely with unrecorded immune exposures. This PCR relied on a set of 60 Vbeta primers and 13 Jbeta primers. Libraries were prepared by immunoSEQ multiplex PCR; TCRdb keeps only in-frame clonotypes and omits some of them. There are 160,000 or so clones in the sample; roughly 80% occur only once, and approximately 8% lies in the top ten.

The sequence was collected from a male donor in good health and CMV-seropositive. The sequencing input was PBMCs. V is TRBV7-9 and J is TRBJ1-6; 9 bases are shared with TRBD1. The CDR3 DNA sequence: TGTGCCAGCAGCTTGCCCCTCGGGACAGGGACTAATTCACCCCTCCACTTT. Encoded protein: CASSLPLGTGTNSPLHF. Based on the CDR3 plus reference TRBV7-9 and TRBJ1-6, the full variable domain is DTGVSQNPRHKITKRGQNVTFRCDPISEHNRLYWYRQTLGQGPEFLTYFQNEAQLEKSRLLSDRFSAERPKGSFSTLEIQRTEQGDSAMYLCASSLPLGTGTNSPLHFGNGTRLTVT.